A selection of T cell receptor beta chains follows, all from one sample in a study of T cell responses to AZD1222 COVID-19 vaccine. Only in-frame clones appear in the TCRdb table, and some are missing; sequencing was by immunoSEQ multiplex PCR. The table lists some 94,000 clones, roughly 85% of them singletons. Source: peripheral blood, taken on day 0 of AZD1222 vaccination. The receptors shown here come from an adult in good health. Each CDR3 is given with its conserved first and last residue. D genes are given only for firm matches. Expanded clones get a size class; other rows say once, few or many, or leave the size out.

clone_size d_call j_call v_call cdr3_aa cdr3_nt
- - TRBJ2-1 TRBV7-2 CASRPLQVSYNEQFF TGTGCCAGCAGACCACTTCAAGTCTCCTACAATGAGCAGTTCTTC
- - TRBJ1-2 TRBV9 CASSAPGRLYGYTF TGTGCCAGCAGCGCACCGGGACGGCTCTATGGCTACACCTTC
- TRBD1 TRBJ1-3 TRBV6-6 CASRGPDRAGNTIYF TGTGCCAGCAGGGGGCCGGACAGGGCTGGAAACACCATATATTTT
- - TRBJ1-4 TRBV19 CASKYRVDEKLFF TGTGCCAGTAAATACAGGGTGGATGAAAAACTGTTTTTT
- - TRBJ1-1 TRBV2 CASSYENTEAFF TGTGCCAGCAGCTACGAGAACACTGAAGCTTTCTTT
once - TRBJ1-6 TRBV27 CASSWGANSPLHF TGTGCCAGCAGTTGGGGGGCTAATTCACCCCTCCACTTT
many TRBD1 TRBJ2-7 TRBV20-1 CSASSETGGDSGEQYF TGCAGTGCTAGTTCCGAGACAGGGGGCGATTCCGGCGAGCAGTACTTC
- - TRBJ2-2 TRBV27 CASSPGVNTGELFF TGTGCCAGCAGTCCAGGGGTGAACACCGGGGAGCTGTTTTTT
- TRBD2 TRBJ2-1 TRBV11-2 CASSAGLAGKRYEQFF TGTGCCAGCAGCGCGGGACTAGCGGGCAAAAGATATGAGCAGTTCTTC
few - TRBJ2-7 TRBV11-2 CASSSLRGRGAYEQYF TGTGCCAGCAGCTCCCTCCGTGGAAGGGGAGCCTACGAGCAGTACTTC
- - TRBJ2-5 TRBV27 CASSLWSSRETQYF TGTGCCAGCAGTTTATGGAGCAGCCGGGAGACCCAGTACTTC
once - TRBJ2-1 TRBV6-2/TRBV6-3 CASSYPIYGGTGGRLNEQFF TGTGCCAGCAGTTACCCCATTTACGGGGGAACGGGGGGCCGTCTCAATGAGCAGTTCTTC
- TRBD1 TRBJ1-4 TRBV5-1 CASSLGGGGGANEKLFF TGCGCCAGCAGCTTGGGAGGGGGCGGAGGAGCTAATGAAAAACTGTTTTTT
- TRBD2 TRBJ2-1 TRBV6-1 CASSEGGLAGRRGNEQFF TGTGCCAGCAGTGAAGGTGGGCTAGCGGGACGTCGAGGCAATGAGCAGTTCTTC
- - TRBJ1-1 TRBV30 CAWSEDSSSFF TGTGCCTGGAGCGAGGACTCGTCGTCTTTCTTT
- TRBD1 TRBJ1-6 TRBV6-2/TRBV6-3 CASSPYGTANSPLHF TGTGCCAGCAGTCCGTACGGGACAGCAAATTCACCCCTCCACTTT
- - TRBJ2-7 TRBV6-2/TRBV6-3 CASSYRGRTYEQYF TGTGCCAGCAGTTACCGGGGACGGACATACGAGCAGTACTTC
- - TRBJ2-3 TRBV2 CASSVGQGTDTQYF TGTGCCAGCAGTGTCGGGCAGGGGACAGATACGCAGTATTTT
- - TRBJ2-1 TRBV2 CASSEWGDSSYNEQFF TGTGCCAGCAGTGAGTGGGGTGACAGTTCCTACAATGAGCAGTTCTTC
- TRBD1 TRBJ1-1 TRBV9 CASSVRQGEGEAFF TGTGCCAGCAGCGTCCGACAGGGAGAAGGGGAAGCTTTCTTT
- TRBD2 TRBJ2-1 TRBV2 CASRELAGLGNEQFF TGTGCCAGCAGGGAACTAGCGGGGCTTGGAAATGAGCAGTTCTTC
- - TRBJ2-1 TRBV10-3 CAISDSAYNEQFF TGTGCCATCAGTGATTCGGCGTACAATGAGCAGTTCTTC
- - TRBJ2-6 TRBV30 CAWMGDSGANVLTF TGTGCCTGGATGGGGGACTCTGGGGCCAACGTCCTGACTTTC
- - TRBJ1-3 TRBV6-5 CASSYLADSGNTIYF TGTGCCAGCAGTTACCTTGCCGACTCTGGAAACACCATATATTTT
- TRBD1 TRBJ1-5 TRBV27 CASSSGQGNYDQPQHF TGTGCCAGCAGTTCTGGACAGGGAAATTACGATCAGCCCCAGCATTTT
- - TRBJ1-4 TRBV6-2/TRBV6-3 CASSLLRDEKLFF TGTGCCAGCAGCCTGCTGAGGGACGAAAAACTGTTTTTT
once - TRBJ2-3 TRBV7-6 CASSLGATSTDTQYF TGTGCCAGCAGCTTAGGAGCTACCTCCACAGATACGCAGTATTTT
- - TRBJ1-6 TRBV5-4 CASSLEGGGNSPLHF TGTGCCAGCAGCTTGGAGGGGGGAGGGAATTCACCCCTCCACTTT
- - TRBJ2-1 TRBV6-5 CASSYTGGPLDNEQFF TGTGCCAGCAGTTACACTGGGGGGCCGCTCGACAATGAGCAGTTCTTC
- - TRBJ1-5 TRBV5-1 CASSLDRGGGQPQHF TGCGCCAGCAGCTTGGATCGTGGGGGAGGTCAGCCCCAGCATTTT
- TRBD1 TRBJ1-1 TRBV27 CASSLGQGGPEAFF TGTGCCAGCAGTCTGGGACAGGGGGGCCCAGAAGCTTTCTTT
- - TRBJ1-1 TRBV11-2 CASSLETALNTEAFF TGTGCCAGCAGCTTAGAGACAGCCTTGAACACTGAAGCTTTCTTT
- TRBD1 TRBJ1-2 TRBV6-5 CASSYSPDRGDYGYTF TGTGCCAGCAGTTACTCCCCGGACAGGGGAGACTATGGCTACACCTTC
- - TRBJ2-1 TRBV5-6 CGSNPRARLSYNEQFF TGTGGTAGCAATCCGAGAGCGAGACTCTCCTACAATGAGCAGTTCTTC
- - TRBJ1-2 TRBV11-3 CASSFRGNYGYTF TGTGCCAGCAGCTTCCGGGGGAACTATGGCTACACCTTC
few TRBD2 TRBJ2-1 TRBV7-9 CASSLTSGSHVNEQFF TGTGCCAGCAGCCTCACTAGCGGGAGTCATGTAAATGAGCAGTTCTTC
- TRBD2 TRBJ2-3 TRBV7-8 CASSLWAGGIRDTQYF TGTGCCAGCAGCTTATGGGCGGGAGGGATCAGAGATACGCAGTATTTT
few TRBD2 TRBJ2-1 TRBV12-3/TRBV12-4 CASSLTSGNEQFF TGTGCCAGCAGTTTAACTAGCGGTAATGAGCAGTTCTTC
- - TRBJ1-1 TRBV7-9 CASSSLYEDTEAFF TGTGCCAGCAGCTCTTTGTACGAAGACACTGAAGCTTTCTTT
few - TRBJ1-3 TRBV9 CASSVVDRPSSGNTIYF TGTGCCAGCAGCGTAGTTGACAGGCCGAGCTCTGGAAACACCATATATTTT
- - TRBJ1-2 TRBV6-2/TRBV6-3 CASSSGTYGYTF TGTGCCAGCAGTTCAGGGACCTATGGCTACACCTTC
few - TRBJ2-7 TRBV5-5 CASSPKPKGLASSYEQYF TGTGCCAGCAGCCCAAAACCAAAGGGACTGGCTAGCTCCTACGAGCAGTACTTC
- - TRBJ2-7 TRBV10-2 CASCSGGAYEQYF TGCGCCAGCTGTTCGGGCGGGGCCTACGAGCAGTACTTC
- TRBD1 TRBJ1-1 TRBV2 CASSGTVQGGTEAFF TGTGCCAGCAGTGGCACAGTTCAGGGGGGCACTGAAGCTTTCTTT
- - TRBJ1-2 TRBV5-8 CASSLEGFWGYTF TGTGCCAGCAGCTTGGAAGGGTTCTGGGGCTACACCTTC
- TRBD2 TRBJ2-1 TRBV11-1 CASSFAGGRSNEQFF TGTGCCAGCAGCTTTGCGGGGGGGCGATCGAATGAGCAGTTCTTC
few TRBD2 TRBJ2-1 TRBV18 CASSPKRTSYNEQFF TGTGCCAGCTCACCCAAAAGGACTAGCTACAATGAGCAGTTCTTC
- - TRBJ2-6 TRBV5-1 CASSRGASGANVLTF TGTGCCAGCAGCCGAGGGGCCTCTGGGGCCAACGTCCTGACTTTC
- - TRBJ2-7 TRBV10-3 CAISDPTTLFYEQYF TGTGCCATCAGTGATCCTACTACGCTCTTCTACGAGCAGTACTTC
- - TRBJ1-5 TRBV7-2 CASSLGGSRNQPQHF TGTGCCAGCAGCTTAGGGGGTTCTCGCAATCAGCCCCAGCATTTT
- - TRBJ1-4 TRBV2 CASGAGPNEKLFF TGTGCCAGCGGGGCAGGGCCTAATGAAAAACTGTTTTTT
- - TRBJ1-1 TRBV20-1 CSASLAGGPEAFF TGCAGTGCTAGTCTTGCGGGCGGACCTGAAGCTTTCTTT